These 23 T cell receptor beta chains were sequenced from one sample in a study of T cell clones after liver transplantation. Sequencing used immunoSEQ multiplex PCR; TCRdb keeps in-frame clones, though not all of them. The table lists about 33,000 clones, about 93% of them singletons. The sample was CD8+ T cells from blood, taken 12 months after liver transplant. The receptors here all came from a human patient who received a liver transplant. Some T cells here may be from the graft donor.

The rearrangement uses TRBV27 and TRBJ2-5; TRBD2 agrees at 7 bases. Germline CDR1 and CDR2: MNHEY and SMNVEV (reference sequence). This CDR3 comprises 15 residues. After removal of 8 bases from V and 7 bases from J, the junction contained 16 bases not matched to a gene. CDR3 coding DNA: TGTGCCAGCCGCAGTAAAGCGGGGAGCTTTGGGACCCAGTACTTC. This sequence encodes CASRSKAGSFGTQYF.

The V and J genes are TRBV15 and TRBJ2-1; D tentatively fits TRBD1 or TRBD2 (5 bases each). Germline lookup yields CDR1 LNHNV and CDR2 YYDKDF (reference sequence). Trimming cost V 0 bases and J 10 bases, with 19 bases left between them. CDR3 length: 16 amino acids. The DNA for the CDR3 is TGTGCCACCAGCAGAGAAGGGATCACGGGGCTCCCCGAGCAGTTCTTC. Translated, it gives CATSREGITGLPEQFF.

The chain has TRBV15 and TRBJ1-2; 12 positions agree with TRBD1. Germline trimming cut 4 bases from V and 7 bases from J; bases unmatched to any gene: 7. From germline, CDR1 is LNHNV and CDR2 YYDKDF (reference sequence). This CDR3 has 15 amino acids. The CDR3 nucleotides are TGTGCCACCAGCATCACCGGGACAGGGGGCTCTGGCTACACCTTC. This translates into CATSITGTGGSGYTF. Full variable domain (rest looked up from reference TRBV15 and TRBJ1-2): DAMVIQNPRYQVTQFGKPVTLSCSQTLNHNVMYWYQQKSSQAPKLLFHYYDKDFNNEADTPDNFQSRRPNTSFCFLDIRSPGLGDTAMYLCATSITGTGGSGYTFGSGTRLTVV.

The chain combines TRBV7-9 with TRBJ2-3; D might be TRBD2 (6 bases). The CDR3 loop spans 15 amino acids. Germline V gene lookup returns CDR1 SEHNR and CDR2 FQNEAQ (reference sequence). The V end lost 5 bases, the J end lost 2 bases, and 14 bases lay between the germline ends. CDR3 nucleotide sequence: TGTGCCAGCAGCGCTAGTCGGACTATCACAGATACGCAGTATTTT. Protein sequence: CASSASRTITDTQYF.

V and J are TRBV4-2 and TRBJ2-7; tentatively, D is TRBD1 (6 bases). This CDR3 is built from 14 residues. Germline CDR1 is LGHNA and CDR2 is YNFKEQ. Trimming shortened V by 1 base and J by 3 bases, and 10 bases separated the two germline ends. The CDR3, as DNA: TGTGCCAGCAGCCAAGTGGACAGCCTCTACGAGCAGTACTTC. Amino acid sequence: CASSQVDSLYEQYF.

The genes are TRBV29-1 and TRBJ2-7; 11 bases agree with TRBD2. CDR1 and CDR2 (germline): SQVTM, ANQGSEA. CDR3 length: 13 residues. The junction had 7 bases not matched to a gene; V was cut back by 6 bases and J by 6 bases. The CDR3 spells CSVLTSGEGEQYF. The CDR3, as DNA: TGCAGCGTCCTGACTAGCGGGGAGGGCGAGCAGTACTTC.

V and J are TRBV15 and TRBJ1-1; D remains unclear. V was pared by 3 bases and J by 4 bases, with 12 bases between. The CDR3 is 14 amino acids. The germline gives CDR1 LNHNV, CDR2 YYDKDF (reference sequence). CDR3 sequence: CATSSNEGGTEAFF. For the CDR3, the DNA is TGTGCCACCAGCAGTAACGAGGGAGGCACTGAAGCTTTCTTT.

The rearrangement uses TRBV2 and TRBJ2-7; D may be TRBD1 (5 bases). V was trimmed by 1 base and J by 3 bases, leaving 16 bases between them. CDR1 is SNHLY, CDR2 FYNNEI, per germline. The CDR3 consists of 16 residues. The CDR3 sequence: CASSEVLWGTYYEQYF. The CDR3, as DNA: TGTGCCAGCAGTGAAGTTCTGTGGGGCACGTACTACGAGCAGTACTTC.

CDR3 DNA sequence: TGTGCCAGTAGTATAAGGAGCGGGAGCATTGGAAACACCATATATTTT. Translation gives CASSIRSGSIGNTIYF. This chain links TRBV19 with TRBJ1-3, with D unresolved. There are 16 residues in the CDR3. Germline loops: CDR1 LNHDA, CDR2 SQIVND (reference sequence). V was clipped by 2 bases and J by 3 bases, with 14 bases between them.

This chain joins TRBV13 and TRBJ2-7; weak D call: TRBD2 (6 bases). CDR1 is PRHDT and CDR2 is FYEKMQ in the germline V gene (reference sequence). The CDR3 has 13 residues. Trimming took off 4 bases at V and 1 base at J, with 8 bases between the two ends. The chain's CDR3 is CASSSGGSYEQYF. DNA for the CDR3: TGTGCCAGCAGCTCTGGGGGGTCCTACGAGCAGTACTTC.

V is TRBV10-2 and J is TRBJ1-2, with 9 bases lining up with TRBD1. The ends lost 6 bases at V and 5 bases at J; junction bases unmatched: 13. CDR1 and CDR2 (germline): WSHSY, SAAADI. This CDR3 spans 16 amino acids. The CDR3 region is CASSETSGQGLYGYTF. CDR3 DNA: TGCGCCAGCAGCGAAACCTCTGGACAGGGGCTATATGGCTACACCTTC.

This rearrangement joins TRBV5-4 to TRBJ2-7; TRBD2 aligns across 7 bases. Germline V CDR1 and CDR2: SGHNT, YYREEE (reference sequence). This CDR3 contains 13 residues. The trim removed 3 bases at V and 6 bases at J, leaving 6 bases unmatched. The CDR3 sequence is CASSSRTRSEQYF. The CDR3 DNA follows: TGTGCCAGCAGCTCGAGGACTAGATCCGAGCAGTACTTC. Drawing the rest from reference TRBV5-4 and TRBJ2-7, the complete variable domain is ETGVTQSPTHLIKTRGQQVTLRCSSQSGHNTVSWYQQALGQGPQFIFQYYREEENGRGNFPPRFSGLQFPNYSSELNVNALELDDSALYLCASSSRTRSEQYFGPGTRLTVT.

This clone has only one observation. The chain carries TRBV5-1 and TRBJ2-7; D is unresolved. The germline V and J ends were trimmed by 1 base and 4 bases, with 9 bases remaining between them. The germline gives CDR1 SGHRS, CDR2 YFSETQ. The CDR3 loop spans 13 amino acids. The DNA of the CDR3 is TGCGCCAGCAGCTTGCGTTCCAATTACGAGCAGTACTTC. Its protein is CASSLRSNYEQYF.

The CDR3 loop reads CASSYSSGDRQETQYF. In DNA form, the CDR3 reads TGTGCCAGCAGTTATTCTAGCGGTGATCGTCAAGAGACCCAGTACTTC. V gene TRBV27 combines with J gene TRBJ2-5; 7 bases are shared with TRBD2. The V and J ends lost 4 bases and 2 bases, in that order; junction bases with no gene match: 10. This CDR3 has 16 amino acids. The V gene's germline CDR1 is MNHEY and CDR2 SMNVEV (reference sequence).

This rearrangement joins TRBV6-5 to TRBJ1-1; D gene unclear. V shed 2 bases and J shed 3 bases, with 7 bases lying between them. This CDR3 spans 13 amino acids. The germline gives CDR1 MNHEY, CDR2 SVGAGI. CDR3 region: CASSYAEDTEAFF. CDR3 DNA sequence: TGTGCCAGCAGTTACGCAGAGGACACTGAAGCTTTCTTT.

This sequence joins TRBV7-9 and TRBJ2-5; 12 positions match TRBD2. From germline, CDR1 is SEHNR and CDR2 FQNEAQ (reference sequence). This CDR3 is 15 amino acids long. V shed 5 bases, J shed 5 bases, and the junction held 6 bases outside the gene matches. In DNA, the CDR3 is TGTGCCAGCAGCAAGACTAGCGGGAGTTCGGAGACCCAGTACTTC. The encoded protein is CASSKTSGSSETQYF.

The rearrangement uses TRBV11-3 and TRBJ2-7; D is perhaps TRBD1 (5 bases). This CDR3 is 15 amino acids long. Germline lookup yields CDR1 SGHNT and CDR2 YENEEA. Trimming pared 1 base from V and 5 bases from J, leaving 15 bases between. CDR3 sequence reads: CASSLGPGMVDEQYF. The CDR3 bases are TGTGCCAGCAGCTTAGGGCCAGGGATGGTAGACGAGCAGTACTTC.

V and J are TRBV27 and TRBJ2-3; 12 bases are shared with TRBD2. CDR3 size: 16 residues. The V segment lost 5 bases and the J segment 4 bases; nucleotides outside the gene matches: 7. Germline CDR1 and CDR2: MNHEY and SMNVEV (reference sequence). As DNA, the CDR3 is TGTGCCAGCAGTCCGTCTAGCGGGAGGGTTTCAGATACGCAGTATTTT. It codes for CASSPSSGRVSDTQYF.

The chain links TRBV2 to TRBJ1-5; D is uncertain. Trimming removed 3 bases at V and 0 bases at J, with 9 bases between. The CDR3 covers 15 residues. Germline assignment: CDR1 SNHLY and CDR2 FYNNEI. The CDR3 reads CASSDWLNSNQPQHF. CDR3 nucleotide sequence: TGTGCCAGCAGTGACTGGTTAAATAGCAATCAGCCCCAGCATTTT.

Here the CDR3 DNA reads TGTGCCAGCAGCTCGCCCAGCTTCGGCACCGGGGAGCTGTTTTTT. Amino acids: CASSSPSFGTGELFF. The J gene is TRBJ2-2, the V gene TRBV11-2; D remains ambiguous. Germline assignment: CDR1 SGHAT and CDR2 FQNNGV. The CDR3 is made up of 15 amino acids. Between the trimmed V and J ends, which lost 4 bases and 4 bases, there was a span of 13 bases.

This chain joins TRBV2 and TRBJ2-1, with 7 bases identical to TRBD2. Germline V gene lookup returns CDR1 SNHLY and CDR2 FYNNEI. J gave up 9 bases and V 9 bases, and 5 bases lay outside the gene matches. The CDR3 sequence is 11 residues long. The CDR3 region has the DNA TGTGCCAGTATGACTAGCACTGAGCAGTTCTTC. It encodes CASMTSTEQFF.

The gene calls are TRBV7-9 and TRBJ1-2, with D maybe TRBD1 (5 bases). CDR1 is SEHNR, CDR2 FQNEAQ, per germline (reference sequence). The CDR3 sequence is 14 residues long. V dropped 7 bases and J dropped 0 bases, with 12 bases sitting between them. CDR3: CASTLDSSNYGYTF. CDR3 in DNA: TGTGCCAGCACCCTAGACAGCTCTAACTATGGCTACACCTTC.

The chain has TRBV6-1 and TRBJ1-3; no firm D call. The germline CDR1 and CDR2 sequences are MNHNS and SASEGT. CDR3 length: 15 amino acids. The V gene lost 5 bases and the J gene lost 0 bases, with 11 bases spanning the gap. CDR3 amino acids: CASSITVISGNTIYF. The CDR3 bases are TGTGCCAGCAGTATAACTGTGATCTCTGGAAACACCATATATTTT.